This TCR beta chain was identified during a study of early T cells in non-severe SARS-CoV-2 infection. On the study more broadly: The study sequenced bulk RNA from unsorted whole blood, with chains unpaired. Study results and caveats: Matching results from VDJdb favored anti-spike CD8 responses, leaving private and CD4 specificities undetected.

CDR1 and CDR2 (germline): KGHSH, LQKENI. V was trimmed by 3 bases and J by 1 base, leaving 6 bases between them. The CDR3 has 13 residues. This clonotype was counted many times. As yet, its antigen is unknown. Unique molecular identifiers were added to individual cDNA molecules. One entry per CDR3 protein results from TCRdb running MiXCR on the 5' RACE reads. In the table there are about 84,000 distinct CDR3 sequences, 9% to 14% of which are singletons. Sample: whole blood. The sequence came from an adult who was a healthcare worker with PCR-confirmed SARS-CoV-2 infection or an uninfected control (not recorded which). V and J are TRBV18 and TRBJ1-1; no definite D call. The CDR3 coding sequence is TGTGCCAGCTCACCTGCCCAGAACACTGAAGCTTTCTTT. Encoded protein: CASSPAQNTEAFF.